The 28 T cell receptor beta chains given below trace back to one sample, sequenced in a study of glioma-infiltrating T cells after dendritic cell vaccination. This sample's time point: after dendritic cell vaccination, including at tumor progression/relapse. This table comes from immunoSEQ multiplex PCR, and its TCRdb copy is limited to in-frame clones, with some not included. The sample gives roughly 85,000 clones, roughly 85% of which show up once; 8.5% is in the top ten. The specimen comprised blood, sampled after dendritic cell vaccination. The receptors derive from a human donor with glioblastoma.

This chain connects TRBV19 to TRBJ1-2, with TRBD1 matching 7 bases. There are 16 residues in the CDR3. V trimming: 5 bases; J trimming: 2 bases; junction bases outside the gene matches: 11. Germline lookup yields CDR1 LNHDA and CDR2 SQIVND (reference sequence). CDR3 DNA: TGTGCCAGTAGTGCCTGGGACAGAAAGACGAACTATGGCTACACCTTC. Translating it yields CASSAWDRKTNYGYTF.

The chain combines TRBV10-3 with TRBJ1-5; 12 bases are shared with TRBD1. This CDR3 region has 15 residues. The V gene's germline CDR1 is ENHRY and CDR2 SYGVKD. V gave up 10 bases and J gave up 6 bases; unmatched junction bases: 10. The CDR3 loop reads CATSPGQGASQPQHF. The CDR3 DNA is TGTGCCACCTCTCCGGGACAGGGGGCTAGTCAGCCCCAGCATTTT.

The V call is TRBV28, the J call TRBJ2-7, with D possibly matching TRBD1 (6 bases). CDR3 length: 15 amino acids. V lost 5 bases, J lost 2 bases, and 16 bases lay in between. CDR1 is MDHEN, CDR2 SYDVKM, per germline. CDR3 region: CASSALQGFAYEQYF. The CDR3 DNA sequence: TGTGCCAGCAGTGCCCTACAGGGTTTCGCCTACGAGCAGTACTTC.

The rearrangement uses TRBV11-2 and TRBJ2-7; 7 bases align to TRBD2. V lost 8 bases, J lost 7 bases, and 17 bases stayed unmatched. There are 15 residues in the CDR3. Germline V CDR1 and CDR2: SGHAT, FQNNGV. The CDR3 DNA follows: TGTGCCAGCCGAAGCGGGAACGGATTTATTTTGGAGCAGTACTTC. Its translation is CASRSGNGFILEQYF.

The V call is TRBV6-5, the J call TRBJ2-7; the match to TRBD1 covers 8 bases. CDR3 length equals 15 residues. V was clipped by 4 bases and J by 3 bases; unmatched bases: 8. CDR1 and CDR2 (germline): MNHEY, SVGAGI. Here the CDR3 DNA reads TGTGCCAGCAGTTCTCCCCTGGACAGGGACTACGAGCAGTACTTC. Its translation is CASSSPLDRDYEQYF.

This clone was observed a handful of times. This rearrangement joins TRBV19 to TRBJ1-1, with TRBD1 as a possible D gene (6 bases). From germline, CDR1 is LNHDA and CDR2 SQIVND (reference sequence). The CDR3 sequence is 14 residues long. Trimming cost V 7 bases and J 3 bases, with 15 bases left between them. The CDR3 spells CASTQGLADTEAFF. As DNA, the CDR3 is TGTGCCAGTACTCAGGGGTTGGCGGACACTGAAGCTTTCTTT.

V usage is TRBV6-1 and J usage is TRBJ2-1, with TRBD2 matching 10 bases. The CDR3 length is 15 residues. Per the germline V gene, CDR1 is MNHNS and CDR2 is SASEGT. The ends lost 7 bases at V and 1 base at J; junction bases unmatched: 4. CDR3 DNA sequence: TGTGCCAGCATCCCGGGACTAGCGTCCTACAATGAGCAGTTCTTC. Amino acid sequence: CASIPGLASYNEQFF.

The V and J genes are TRBV5-6 and TRBJ1-1; the match to TRBD1 covers 8 bases. V gave up 4 bases and J gave up 7 bases; unmatched junction bases: 12. Germline V gene data show CDR1 as SGHDT and CDR2 as YYEEEE. The CDR3 is made up of 15 amino acids. DNA of the CDR3: TGTGCCAGCAGCCCCCGGGACAGGATTCGAGGTGAAGCTTTCTTT. Its translation: CASSPRDRIRGEAFF.

V is TRBV21-1 and J is TRBJ1-5; the table's D call, TRBD1, was not checked against the DNA. TRBV21-1 is an annotated pseudogene. The CDR3 runs 17 residues. The CDR3: CASSKFRQTPKYQPQHF. The CDR3 DNA sequence: TGTGCCAGCAGCAAGTTTAGACAGACCCCCAAATACCAGCCCCAGCATTTT.

This clone has only a few counts. The final CDR3 position lacks the conserved phenylalanine or tryptophan, pointing to a likely read error. No DNA is shown, since the ends of the CDR3 on it are uncertain; the CDR3 is the one TCRdb lists. V gene TRBV21-1 combines with J gene TRBJ2-7; the table's TRBD1 call for D was not verified on the DNA. TRBV21-1 is flagged as a pseudogene. With termini counted, the CDR3 has 11 amino acids. CDR3 in amino acids: CASSKCGDSPS.

A few counts support this clone. The same CDR3 is also encoded by other DNA sequences in this sample. The chain employs TRBV2 and TRBJ2-7; D is perhaps TRBD2 (6 bases). The germline V gene has CDR1 SNHLY and CDR2 FYNNEI. The V gene lost 2 bases and the J gene lost 6 bases, with 8 bases spanning the gap. The CDR3 extends over 12 amino acids. The CDR3 DNA follows: TGTGCCAGCAGTGAACAGGGAGGCGAGCAGTACTTC. The encoded protein is CASSEQGGEQYF.

This chain uses TRBV30 with TRBJ2-7, with TRBD1 as a possible D gene (5 bases). With 5 bases removed from V and 1 base from J, the gap between germline ends came to 12 bases. CDR3 length equals 13 residues. CDR1 and CDR2 (germline): GTSNPN, SVGIG (reference sequence). CDR3 amino acids: CAWGGHSSYEQYF. In nucleotides, the CDR3 is TGTGCCTGGGGCGGACACTCATCCTACGAGCAGTACTTC.

The chain has TRBV9 and TRBJ2-7, with D possibly being TRBD2 (5 bases). Germline lookup yields CDR1 SGDLS and CDR2 YYNGEE. CDR3 length: 15 amino acids. V shed 3 bases and J shed 0 bases, with 13 bases lying between them. The DNA for the CDR3 is TGTGCCAGCAGCGCGCGGGCGACGAGCTCCTACGAGCAGTACTTC. Amino acids: CASSARATSSYEQYF.

This clone was seen only a few times. The genes are TRBV4-1 and TRBJ2-7; D might be TRBD1 (7 bases). This CDR3 comprises 16 residues. Trimming cost V 0 bases and J 4 bases, with 16 bases left between them. Germline V gene lookup returns CDR1 MGHRA and CDR2 YSYEKL. CDR3 region: CASSQETGATGYEQYF. The CDR3 coding sequence is TGCGCCAGCAGCCAAGAAACGGGGGCGACAGGGTACGAGCAGTACTTC.

This clone was counted only a few times. The chain uses TRBV9 and TRBJ2-5; TRBD2 agrees at 10 bases. The CDR3 loop spans 15 amino acids. The V gene end was trimmed by 2 bases and the J gene end by 2 bases; junction bases not matched to a gene: 3. Per germline, CDR1 SGDLS and CDR2 YYNGEE. The CDR3 DNA reads as TGTGCCAGCAGCGTCGCTAGCGGGGGACAAGAGACCCAGTACTTC. It specifies CASSVASGGQETQYF. Full variable domain (missing parts from reference TRBV9 and TRBJ2-5): DSGVTQTPKHLITATGQRVTLRCSPRSGDLSVYWYQQSLDQGLQFLIQYYNGEERAKGNILERFSAQQFPDLHSELNLSSLELGDSALYFCASSVASGGQETQYFGPGTRLLVL.

CDR3 coding DNA: TGTGCCAGCTCACCCGCGCCACGCACAGATACGCAGTATTTT. Its protein is CASSPAPRTDTQYF. This chain uses TRBV18 with TRBJ2-3; no clear D gene. The CDR3 has 14 amino acids. V lost 3 bases and J 1 base, leaving 8 bases between the germline ends. In germline, CDR1 is KGHSH, CDR2 LQKENI. The full variable domain, completed using reference TRBV18 and TRBJ2-3, is NAGVMQNPRHLVRRRGQEARLRCSPMKGHSHVYWYRQLPEEGLKFMVYLQKENIIDESGMPKERFSAEFPKEGPSILRIQQVVRGDSAAYFCASSPAPRTDTQYFGPGTRLTVL.

This sequence joins TRBV7-2 and TRBJ2-1, with 7 positions matching TRBD2. With V trimmed by 4 bases and J by 6 bases, 6 bases remained unmatched. The CDR3 spans 14 residues. Per germline, CDR1 SGHTA and CDR2 FQGNSA. CDR3 sequence (DNA): TGTGCCAGCAGCTCGACTAGCCACTCCAATGAGCAGTTCTTC. Its protein is CASSSTSHSNEQFF. The complete variable domain, with remaining parts taken from reference TRBV7-2 and TRBJ2-1, reads GAGVSQSPSNKVTEKGKDVELRCDPISGHTALYWYRQSLGQGLEFLIYFQGNSAPDKSGLPSDRFSAERTGGSVSTLTIQRTQQEDSAVYLCASSSTSHSNEQFFGPGTRLTVL.

There are a few counts of this clone. This rearrangement joins TRBV27 to TRBJ2-5; D remains unclear. V was trimmed by 6 bases and J by 0 bases, leaving 11 bases between them. The CDR3 is 14 residues long. The germline CDR1 and CDR2 sequences are MNHEY and SMNVEV (reference sequence). CDR3 DNA sequence: TGTGCCAGCAGGCCAACAGAGTACCAAGAGACCCAGTACTTC. This translates into CASRPTEYQETQYF.

This chain uses TRBV6-4 with TRBJ2-3; maybe TRBD2 (5 bases). The germline V and J ends were trimmed by 0 bases and 0 bases, with 7 bases remaining between them. Germline CDR1 and CDR2: MRHNA and SNTAGT. The CDR3 length is 15 residues. The CDR3 sequence is CASSDSSASTDTQYF. For the CDR3, the DNA is TGTGCCAGCAGTGACTCTAGCGCTAGCACAGATACGCAGTATTTT.

The chain is built from TRBV2 and TRBJ1-5; no clear D. Trimming shortened V by 8 bases and J by 0 bases, and 8 bases separated the two germline ends. In germline, CDR1 is SNHLY, CDR2 FYNNEI. This CDR3 has 13 residues. CDR3 coding DNA: TGTGCCAGCGCAGGATATAGCAATCAGCCCCAGCATTTT. Its translation: CASAGYSNQPQHF.

In the case of this clone: Sequence at one end of the junction differs from germline and may be a read error. The chain carries TRBV7-8 and TRBJ1-1, with a tentative D call TRBD1 (5 bases). Germline V gene sequence: CDR1 SGHVS, CDR2 FQNEAQ. This CDR3 region has 19 residues. DNA for the CDR3: TGTGCCACCAGCGGGGGGGAAGGGGCCGCCGGTCTATTTACTACTGAAGCTTTCTTT. As protein: CATSGGEGAAGLFTTEAFF.

The chain combines TRBV5-1 with TRBJ2-7; D gene ambiguous. Trimming removed 0 bases from V and 0 bases from J, with 4 bases in between. The germline V gene has CDR1 SGHRS and CDR2 YFSETQ. The length of the CDR3 is 13 residues. The CDR3 spells CASSLGSSYEQYF. As DNA, the CDR3 is TGCGCCAGCAGCTTGGGCAGCTCCTACGAGCAGTACTTC.

On this clone itself: In the same sample, other DNA sequences code for this CDR3. The rearrangement joins TRBV27 to TRBJ2-7; 9 positions match TRBD1. Germline V lookup: CDR1 MNHEY, CDR2 SMNVEV (reference sequence). V trimming: 4 bases; J trimming: 3 bases; junction bases outside the gene matches: 7. This CDR3 comprises 15 residues. The CDR3 here is CASSSVGTGSYEQYF. CDR3 sequence (DNA): TGTGCCAGCAGTTCTGTTGGGACAGGGAGCTACGAGCAGTACTTC.

This chain links TRBV25-1 with TRBJ2-3, with D perhaps matching TRBD1 (6 bases). Germline V gives CDR1 MGHDK, CDR2 SYGVNS. The CDR3 has 16 amino acids. V was pared by 5 bases and J by 0 bases, with 15 bases between. CDR3 bases: TGTGCCAGCAGTCCCCACAGGGCTCCTAGCACAGATACGCAGTATTTT. Protein: CASSPHRAPSTDTQYF. The complete variable domain, with remaining parts taken from reference TRBV25-1 and TRBJ2-3, reads EADIYQTPRYLVIGTGKKITLECSQTMGHDKMYWYQQDPGMELHLIHYSYGVNSTEKGDLSSESTVSRIRTEHFPLTLESARPSHTSQYLCASSPHRAPSTDTQYFGPGTRLTVL.

V gene TRBV5-4 combines with J gene TRBJ2-2, with 9 bases fitting TRBD1. Germline-derived CDR1 and CDR2 are SGHNT and YYREEE (reference sequence). The CDR3 is made up of 17 amino acids. With 1 base clipped from V and 5 bases from J, the junction kept 9 bases outside the gene matches. The CDR3 region is CASSLPGQGIVTGELFF. CDR3 nucleotides: TGTGCCAGCAGCTTGCCGGGACAGGGAATTGTAACCGGGGAGCTGTTTTTT.

The CDR3 loop reads CRAINSGEQYF. Written as DNA, the CDR3 is TGCAGAGCAATAAATAGCGGCGAGCAGTACTTC. The chain links TRBV20-1 to TRBJ2-7; D may be TRBD2 (6 bases). The CDR3 runs to 11 residues. The germline CDR1 and CDR2 sequences are DFQATT and SNEGSKA (reference sequence).

The chain links TRBV5-4 to TRBJ1-2; 8 bases are shared with TRBD1. With 2 bases clipped from V and 0 bases from J, the junction kept 6 bases outside the gene matches. Germline-derived CDR1 and CDR2 are SGHNT and YYREEE (reference sequence). This CDR3 region has 16 residues. CDR3: CASSFPGQEANYGYTF. The DNA for the CDR3 is TGTGCCAGCAGCTTCCCGGGACAGGAAGCTAACTATGGCTACACCTTC.

This clone was seen a handful of times. The chain joins TRBV2 to TRBJ1-2; 7 bases are a match to TRBD1. The V gene end was trimmed by 6 bases and the J gene end by 4 bases; junction bases not matched to a gene: 5. CDR3 length equals 13 residues. From germline, CDR1 is SNHLY and CDR2 FYNNEI. The CDR3 sequence: CASRGDSPYGYTF. The CDR3 DNA reads TGTGCCAGCAGGGGGGACAGTCCCTATGGCTACACCTTC.